These 21 T cell receptor beta chains originate from one sample sequenced in a study of spatial heterogeneity in lung cancer (dated by TCRdb to about 2019). The meaning of the sample's time point label: sample taken at primary tumor resection. The library relied on 5' RACE. Sequencing relied on a NextSeq 500. The public reads were reanalyzed by TCRdb: fastp trimming at Q25, MiXCR alignment, in-frame beta chains only. Each record represents a unique CDR3 protein, reported with the most common genes and DNA among its rows. The sample table holds around 40,000 distinct CDR3 sequences, of which about 5% were seen once. The top ten clonotypes cover 25% to 30% of the sample. The sample in question was PBMCs, obtained at surgery. The receptors stem from a female donor with early-stage non-small cell lung cancer.

This clonotype was seen ten or more times. The rearrangement uses TRBV18 and TRBJ2-5; possibly TRBD2 for D (5 bases). Trimming removed 2 bases from V and 3 bases from J, with 7 bases in between. CDR1 and CDR2 from the germline V gene are KGHSH and LQKENI. The CDR3 contains 13 residues. Here the CDR3 reads CASSPERKETQYF. In DNA, the CDR3 is TGTGCCAGCTCACCAGAGCGGAAAGAGACCCAGTACTTC.

This clonotype came up many times. V usage is TRBV6-2 or TRBV6-3 and J usage is TRBJ2-7; 8 positions match TRBD1. V shed 7 bases and J 6 bases; nucleotides not matched to a gene: 11. The V gene's germline CDR1 is MNHEY and CDR2 SVGEGT. This CDR3 is 14 amino acids long. The CDR3 here is CASTQSGTGAEQYF. The CDR3 region has the DNA TGTGCCAGCACACAGTCCGGGACAGGAGCCGAGCAGTACTTC.

Ten or more counts support this clonotype. The rearrangement links TRBV4-1 to TRBJ2-4; no clear D. CDR1 and CDR2 from the germline V gene are MGHRA and YSYEKL. V was trimmed by 1 base and J by 3 bases, leaving 13 bases between them. This CDR3 contains 16 residues. In DNA, the CDR3 is TGCGCCAGCAGCCAAGTCCTTAGCCAGGTCAAAAACATTCAGTACTTC. This translates into CASSQVLSQVKNIQYF.

At least ten counts were recorded for this clonotype. The genes are TRBV20-1 and TRBJ2-5; 7 nucleotides line up with TRBD1. CDR1 is DFQATT and CDR2 is SNEGSKA in the germline V gene (reference sequence). CDR3 length: 11 residues. V lost 5 bases and J lost 5; bases outside the gene matches: 2. CDR3 bases: TGCAGTGCTTTACAGGGGGAGACCCAGTACTTC. Translated: CSALQGETQYF.

This clonotype was counted ten times or more. The rearrangement links TRBV24-1 to TRBJ2-2; D might be TRBD1 (5 bases). Trimming removed 5 bases from V and 4 bases from J, with 13 bases in between. The CDR3 is 15 amino acids. Germline V gives CDR1 KGHDR, CDR2 SFDVKD. As DNA, the CDR3 is TGTGCCACCAGTGTGGGATCAAGGGGCACCGGGGAGCTGTTTTTT. This encodes CATSVGSRGTGELFF.

The sample holds many counts of this clonotype. This chain uses TRBV20-1 with TRBJ1-4, with D hard to call. Trimming stripped 3 bases from V and 3 bases from J, with 14 bases between. CDR1 is DFQATT and CDR2 is SNEGSKA in the germline V gene (reference sequence). CDR3 length: 15 amino acids. The chain's CDR3 is CSASYSATANEKLFF. In DNA, the CDR3 is TGCAGTGCTAGTTACTCAGCTACAGCTAATGAAAAACTGTTTTTT.

Remarks on this clonotype: This may come from a read error, since a much larger clone is one base off. The gene calls are TRBV3-1 and TRBJ2-5; the match to TRBD2 covers 9 bases. V was pared by 0 bases and J by 5 bases, with 16 bases of the junction left unmatched. From germline, CDR1 is LGHDT and CDR2 YNNKEL (reference sequence). The CDR3 contains 19 residues. The CDR3 DNA reads as TGTGCCAGCAGCCAAGATGAAGCTGGACTAGCGCCCCCAGAGGAGACCCAGTACTTC. This gives the protein CASSQDEAGLAPPEETQYF.

The rearrangement joins TRBV6-6 to TRBJ2-1; TRBD2 matches 11 bases. After removal of 6 bases from V and 2 bases from J, the junction contained 3 bases not matched to a gene. The CDR3 consists of 15 residues. Germline lookup yields CDR1 MNHNY and CDR2 SVGAGI (reference sequence). The CDR3 reads CASRDSGGAYNEQFF. In DNA, the CDR3 is TGTGCCAGCAGAGATAGCGGGGGGGCCTACAATGAGCAGTTCTTC.

This clonotype showed up many times. This sequence joins TRBV4-3 and TRBJ1-5, with 11 nucleotides matching TRBD1. V shed 5 bases and J 4 bases; nucleotides not matched to a gene: 4. Germline V lookup: CDR1 LGHNA, CDR2 YSLEER. This CDR3 has 15 amino acids. CDR3 DNA: TGCGCCAGCAGCGAAGGACAGGGGGCTAATCAGCCCCAGCATTTT. Amino acids: CASSEGQGANQPQHF.

There are a few counts of this clonotype. J is TRBJ2-7 and V is TRBV12-3 or TRBV12-4; D might be TRBD1 (6 bases). There are 13 residues in the CDR3. V lost 6 bases, J lost 3 bases, and 12 bases lay in between. The CDR3 nucleotides read TGTGCCAGCAGGGGGGCCAGGAGCTACGAGCAGTACTTC. Translation: CASRGARSYEQYF.

This clonotype has at least ten counts. This rearrangement joins TRBV7-3 to TRBJ2-3; 9 bases are a match to TRBD2. The CDR3 spans 17 residues. The V gene end was trimmed by 1 base and the J gene end by 0 bases; junction bases not matched to a gene: 5. The germline CDR1 and CDR2 sequences are SGHTA and FQGTGA. The CDR3 bases are TGTGCCAGCAGCTTAATCCCCAGCGGGGGGAGCACAGATACGCAGTATTTT. Translating it yields CASSLIPSGGSTDTQYF.

This clonotype occurred many times. V is TRBV14 and J is TRBJ2-7; the match to TRBD2 covers 9 bases. Germline CDR1 SGHDN, CDR2 FVKESK. Trimming cost V 0 bases and J 4 bases; bases outside gene matches: 16. The CDR3 covers 19 residues. The CDR3 DNA reads as TGTGCCAGCAGCCAAGATCCGGCGACAGCGGGACTAGCAGCGTACGAGCAGTACTTC. Residues: CASSQDPATAGLAAYEQYF.

This clonotype was counted at least ten times. The V call is TRBV2, the J call TRBJ2-1; D perhaps matches TRBD2 (6 bases). V lost 10 bases to trimming and J lost 5 bases, with 18 bases between them. The CDR3 runs to 14 residues. Germline loops: CDR1 SNHLY, CDR2 FYNNEI. The CDR3 region is CANQRDWVNNEQFF. The CDR3 nucleotides are TGTGCCAACCAACGGGACTGGGTAAACAATGAGCAGTTCTTC.

This clonotype was recorded at least ten times. V gene TRBV5-1 combines with J gene TRBJ1-2; D uncertain. The CDR3 is made up of 14 amino acids. The germline gives CDR1 SGHRS, CDR2 YFSETQ. Trimming took off 2 bases at V and 0 bases at J, with 8 bases between the two ends. The CDR3 reads CASSFGIANYGYTF. The CDR3 DNA reads as TGCGCCAGCAGCTTTGGCATAGCTAACTATGGCTACACCTTC. Drawing the rest from reference TRBV5-1 and TRBJ1-2, the complete variable domain is KAGVTQTPRYLIKTRGQQVTLSCSPISGHRSVSWYQQTPGQGLQFLFEYFSETQRNKGNFPGRFSGRQFSNSRSEMNVSTLELGDSALYLCASSFGIANYGYTFGSGTRLTVV.

At least ten counts were recorded for this clonotype. The rearrangement uses TRBV2 and TRBJ2-1, with 8 bases identical to TRBD2. The V segment lost 5 bases and the J segment 1 base; nucleotides outside the gene matches: 4. This CDR3 region has 15 residues. Germline V gives CDR1 SNHLY, CDR2 FYNNEI. CDR3 amino acids: CASSIGLASYNEQFF. In nucleotides, the CDR3 is TGTGCCAGCAGTATAGGACTAGCTTCCTACAATGAGCAGTTCTTC. The full variable domain, with the rest looked up from reference TRBV2 and TRBJ2-1, is EPEVTQTPSHQVTQMGQEVILRCVPISNHLYFYWYRQILGQKVEFLVSFYNNEISEKSEIFDDQFSVERPDGSNFTLKIRSTKLEDSAMYFCASSIGLASYNEQFFGPGTRLTVL.

In its sample, this clonotype was seen many times. The CDR3 loop reads CASSSDRVNGYTF. Written as DNA, the CDR3 is TGTGCCAGCAGCTCCGACAGGGTGAATGGCTACACCTTC. The chain carries TRBV12-3 or TRBV12-4 and TRBJ1-2; 7 positions match TRBD1. Germline trimming cut 6 bases from V and 6 bases from J; bases unmatched to any gene: 7. CDR3 length equals 13 residues.

Note on this clonotype: It may be a read error: a sequence one base away is much more abundant. This sequence joins TRBV15 and TRBJ2-1; D unclear. The length of the CDR3 is 14 residues. CDR1 LNHNV and CDR2 YYDKDF come from the germline V gene (reference sequence). The CDR3 DNA follows: TGTGCCACCAGCAGAGATCCCTCGAGCAATGAGCGGTTCTTC. This sequence encodes CATSRDPSSNERFF.

V and J are TRBV7-9 and TRBJ1-5; TRBD1 might be the D (5 bases). The CDR3 has 18 amino acids. V was pared by 5 bases and J by 0 bases, with 20 bases between. Germline loops: CDR1 SEHNR, CDR2 FQNEAQ (reference sequence). As DNA, the CDR3 is TGTGCCAGCAGCCCCGGGGACCGAAGCTTTAATAGCAATCAGCCCCAGCATTTT. Residues: CASSPGDRSFNSNQPQHF.

CDR3 bases: TGTGCCAGCAGCCCGCTCGGACAGTCCGACGAGCAGTACTTC. Amino acids: CASSPLGQSDEQYF. The rearrangement links TRBV9 to TRBJ2-7, with a tentative D call TRBD1 (6 bases). There are 14 residues in the CDR3. V lost 4 bases and J 5 bases, leaving 16 bases between the germline ends. Germline CDR1 is SGDLS and CDR2 is YYNGEE.

In this sample, this clonotype turned up many times. V usage is TRBV20-1 and J usage is TRBJ2-7, with D hard to call. The V gene's germline CDR1 is DFQATT and CDR2 SNEGSKA (reference sequence). CDR3 length: 11 residues. V lost 1 base, J lost 0 bases, and 1 base lay in between. This CDR3 is CSARASYEQYF. CDR3 nucleotide sequence: TGCAGTGCTAGAGCCTCCTACGAGCAGTACTTC.

This clonotype was counted many times. The V gene is TRBV7-8, the J gene TRBJ2-5; 13 positions match TRBD2. Germline values: CDR1 SGHVS, CDR2 FQNEAQ. The CDR3 is made up of 15 amino acids. After removal of 5 bases from V and 5 bases from J, the junction contained 5 bases not matched to a gene. The CDR3 loop reads CASSRTSGGFETQYF. The CDR3 DNA follows: TGTGCCAGCAGCCGGACTAGCGGGGGTTTTGAGACCCAGTACTTC.